A single sample gave rise to the 11 T cell receptor beta chains below, sequenced in a study of cytomegalovirus exposure and HLA in healthy donors listed by TCRdb under 2017. Library creation used the immunoSEQ multiplex PCR assay. A mixture of 60 forward primers for TCR Vbeta segments and 13 reverse primers for TCR Jbeta segments was used in the multiplex PCR. TCRdb took this table from immuneACCESS and kept in-frame rearrangements with V and J called. Such tables lack part of the clones; where checked against another copy, unresolved V genes explain under half of the gap, and the rest is unexplained. Recorded for this sample are about 190,000 clones; about four fifths of them occurred a single time. Around 1.9% of the sample comes from the top ten. The sequencing input was PBMCs. Source of these receptors: a man aged 18-30 years in good health and CMV-seronegative.

The J gene is TRBJ1-2, the V gene TRBV6-6; no definite D call. CDR1 and CDR2 from the germline V gene are MNHNY and SVGAGI (reference sequence). V was trimmed by 10 bases and J by 6 bases, leaving 15 bases between them. This CDR3 is built from 12 residues. The CDR3 region is CATTGPQHGYTF. DNA of the CDR3: TGTGCCACCACGGGTCCGCAGCATGGCTACACCTTC.

This clone was seen just once. The V gene is TRBV2, the J gene TRBJ2-5, with a possible D match to TRBD1 (6 bases). This CDR3 is built from 15 residues. The germline V gene has CDR1 SNHLY and CDR2 FYNNEI. Trimming removed 6 bases at V and 3 bases at J, with 17 bases between. The CDR3 loop is CASRNNQGLKETQYF. The CDR3 DNA reads TGTGCCAGCAGGAATAACCAGGGGCTAAAAGAGACCCAGTACTTC.

V is TRBV7-8 and J is TRBJ2-1; 9 nucleotides align to TRBD1. The CDR3 covers 15 residues. V trimming: 1 base; J trimming: 3 bases; junction bases outside the gene matches: 1. CDR1 is SGHVS, CDR2 FQNEAQ, per germline. The CDR3 here is CASSLGTGDYNEQFF. DNA of the CDR3: TGTGCCAGCAGCTTAGGGACAGGGGACTACAATGAGCAGTTCTTC.

Only one count was recorded for this clone. The V gene is TRBV7-8, the J gene TRBJ2-3; D is ambiguous. Per germline, CDR1 SGHVS and CDR2 FQNEAQ. Trimming removed 2 bases at V and 0 bases at J, with 12 bases between. The CDR3 is made up of 16 amino acids. This CDR3 reads CASSLMQVHSTDTQYF. In DNA, the CDR3 is TGTGCCAGCAGCTTAATGCAGGTGCATAGCACAGATACGCAGTATTTT.

V and J are TRBV7-2 and TRBJ1-1; possibly TRBD1 for D (6 bases). This CDR3 region has 15 residues. V was pared by 4 bases and J by 6 bases, with 18 bases between. CDR1 and CDR2 (germline): SGHTA, FQGNSA. CDR3 coding DNA: TGTGCCAGCAGCTCATCGGACAGTAAGTCGTCTGAAGCTTTCTTT. Amino acid sequence: CASSSSDSKSSEAFF.

The chain carries TRBV30 and TRBJ1-4; no firm D call. CDR1 GTSNPN and CDR2 SVGIG come from the germline V gene (reference sequence). Trimming shortened V by 1 base and J by 8 bases, and 11 bases separated the two germline ends. This CDR3 is 13 amino acids long. The CDR3 DNA follows: TGTGCCTGGAGTGGCGACTTGAGGGAAAAACTGTTTTTT. This sequence encodes CAWSGDLREKLFF.

The chain combines TRBV7-9 with TRBJ2-1, with 10 bases aligning to TRBD1. Germline CDR1 is SEHNR and CDR2 is FQNEAQ (reference sequence). V gave up 2 bases and J gave up 5 bases; unmatched junction bases: 6. The CDR3 length is 16 residues. CDR3: CASSLLRGQGNNEQFF. For the CDR3, the DNA is TGTGCCAGCAGCTTACTGCGGGGACAGGGGAACAATGAGCAGTTCTTC.

The V and J genes are TRBV9 and TRBJ1-2, with a tentative D call TRBD1 (5 bases). The CDR3 totals 14 residues. Trimming cost V 0 bases and J 4 bases, with 10 bases left between them. CDR1 is SGDLS and CDR2 is YYNGEE in the germline V gene. DNA of the CDR3: TGTGCCAGCAGCGTAGGGGGCAAGGCCTATGGCTACACCTTC. This translates into CASSVGGKAYGYTF. Combining the CDR3 with reference TRBV9 and TRBJ1-2 gives the whole variable domain DSGVTQTPKHLITATGQRVTLRCSPRSGDLSVYWYQQSLDQGLQFLIQYYNGEERAKGNILERFSAQQFPDLHSELNLSSLELGDSALYFCASSVGGKAYGYTFGSGTRLTVV.

This chain connects TRBV11-3 to TRBJ2-5; the match to TRBD1 covers 7 bases. This CDR3 has 14 amino acids. Germline values: CDR1 SGHNT, CDR2 YENEEA. V trimming: 8 bases; J trimming: 9 bases; junction bases outside the gene matches: 15. The CDR3 DNA follows: TGTGCCAGCGGCCCAACAGGGGCCCCCAAGGCCCAGTACTTC. Translated, it gives CASGPTGAPKAQYF.

The chain has TRBV11-3 and TRBJ2-3, with 8 bases that match TRBD2. The V gene end was trimmed by 5 bases and the J gene end by 4 bases; junction bases not matched to a gene: 2. Germline loops: CDR1 SGHNT, CDR2 YENEEA. CDR3 size: 13 residues. In nucleotides, the CDR3 is TGTGCCAGCAGCCCGGGACTAGCAGATACGCAGTATTTT. This codes for CASSPGLADTQYF.

This clone showed up just a few times. The chain recombines TRBV15 with TRBJ2-1; the D is unclear. The germline gives CDR1 LNHNV, CDR2 YYDKDF (reference sequence). V lost 0 bases and J lost 2, with 8 bases in between. CDR3 size: 15 residues. The CDR3 spells CATSRETGAYNEQFF. As DNA, the CDR3 is TGTGCCACCAGCAGAGAGACGGGTGCCTACAATGAGCAGTTCTTC.